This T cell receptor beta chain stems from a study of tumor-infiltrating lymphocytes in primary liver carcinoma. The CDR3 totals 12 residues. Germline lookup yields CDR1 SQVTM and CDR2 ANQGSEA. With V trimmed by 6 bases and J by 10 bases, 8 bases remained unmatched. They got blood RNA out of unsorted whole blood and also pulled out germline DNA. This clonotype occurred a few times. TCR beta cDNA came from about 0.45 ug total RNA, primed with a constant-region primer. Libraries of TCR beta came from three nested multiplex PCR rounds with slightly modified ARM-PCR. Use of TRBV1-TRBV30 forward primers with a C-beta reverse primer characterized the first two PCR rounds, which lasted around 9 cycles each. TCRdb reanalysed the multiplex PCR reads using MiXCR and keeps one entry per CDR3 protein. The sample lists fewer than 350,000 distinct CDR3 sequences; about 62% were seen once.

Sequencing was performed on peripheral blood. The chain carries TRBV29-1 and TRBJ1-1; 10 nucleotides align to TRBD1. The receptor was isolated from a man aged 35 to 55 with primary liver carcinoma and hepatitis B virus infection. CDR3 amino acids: CSVGTGVAGAFF. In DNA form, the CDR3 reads TGCAGCGTAGGGACAGGGGTGGCTGGAGCTTTCTTT.